The 5 T cell receptor beta chains presented below share a single source sample, sequenced in a study of cytomegalovirus exposure and HLA in healthy donors. It was with 60 Vbeta and 13 Jbeta primers that the PCR ran. Sequencing used immunoSEQ multiplex PCR; TCRdb keeps in-frame clones, though not all of them. The repertoire holds 80,000 to 90,000 clones, with roughly four fifths as singletons. Sample: PBMCs. These TCRs come from a woman aged 25 to 39 in good health and CMV-seronegative.

V gene TRBV6-5 combines with J gene TRBJ1-2; the D gene is possibly TRBD1 (5 bases). CDR1 MNHEY and CDR2 SVGAGI come from the germline V gene. The CDR3 has 15 amino acids. Trimming took 7 bases from V and 4 from J, leaving 19 bases between them. CDR3 protein: CASTNEAPGVYGYTF. For the CDR3, the DNA is TGTGCCAGCACCAACGAGGCTCCGGGGGTCTATGGCTACACCTTC.

This clone has more than one count but fewer than ten. The chain recombines TRBV11-2 with TRBJ2-3; 14 nucleotides agree with TRBD2. The germline gives CDR1 SGHAT, CDR2 FQNNGV. CDR3 length: 18 residues. V lost 0 bases to trimming and J lost 1 base; unmatched junction nucleotides: 3. The CDR3, as DNA: TGTGCCAGCAGCTTAGAGGGGACTAGCGGGAGTCGCACAGATACGCAGTATTTT. As protein: CASSLEGTSGSRTDTQYF.

V usage is TRBV18 and J usage is TRBJ1-6; TRBD1 aligns across 8 bases. Germline V gene data show CDR1 as KGHSH and CDR2 as LQKENI. V gave up 3 bases and J gave up 7 bases; unmatched junction bases: 5. This CDR3 is built from 15 residues. CDR3 sequence: CASSPLTGANSPLHF. The CDR3 nucleotides read TGTGCCAGCTCACCTTTGACAGGGGCGAATTCACCCCTCCACTTT.

This clone was counted a few times. This chain uses TRBV27 with TRBJ2-7, with D possibly being TRBD1 (6 bases). The V and J ends lost 6 bases and 6 bases respectively, with 15 bases between them. The CDR3 spans 13 residues. Germline loops: CDR1 MNHEY, CDR2 SMNVEV (reference sequence). The CDR3 nucleotides are TGTGCCAGCAGGTACAGGGCCGCGGGCGAGCAGTACTTC. Encoded protein: CASRYRAAGEQYF.

The V and J genes are TRBV28 and TRBJ1-2; a possible D gene is TRBD1 (5 bases). Germline V lookup: CDR1 MDHEN, CDR2 SYDVKM. V was trimmed by 5 bases and J by 4 bases, leaving 8 bases between them. The CDR3 runs 12 residues. The CDR3 loop is CASSQGGYGYTF. The CDR3 DNA is TGTGCCAGCAGTCAGGGAGGCTATGGCTACACCTTC.